Below, 12 T cell receptor beta chains from the same sample are listed, as sequenced in a study of STAT5B mutations in CD4+ large granular lymphocyte leukemia. Sequenced by immunoSEQ multiplex PCR; TCRdb stores in-frame clones only, minus some. This table holds more than 30,000 clones, around 88% found once. The sample consisted of CD4+ T cells from blood buffy coats. The receptors shown here come from a human donor in good health.

The CDR3, as DNA: TGTGCCATCAGTGATGCAGGGGCTCGTTACGAGCAGTACTTC. Translating gives CAISDAGARYEQYF. The chain employs TRBV10-3 and TRBJ2-7; D may be TRBD1 (6 bases). The CDR3 is 14 amino acids. CDR1 is ENHRY, CDR2 SYGVKD, per germline. The V gene lost 3 bases and the J gene lost 4 bases, with 13 bases spanning the gap.

This chain connects TRBV25-1 to TRBJ2-5; 7 bases agree with TRBD1. CDR1 and CDR2 from the germline V gene are MGHDK and SYGVNS. This CDR3 is 16 amino acids long. The V and J ends lost 3 bases and 7 bases, in that order; junction bases with no gene match: 14. The CDR3 nucleotides are TGTGCCAGCAGTGACCCGGGACAGTTGGGTCTTGGGACCCAGTACTTC. Its translation: CASSDPGQLGLGTQYF. The variable domain in full, with the rest retrieved from reference TRBV25-1 and TRBJ2-5, is EADIYQTPRYLVIGTGKKITLECSQTMGHDKMYWYQQDPGMELHLIHYSYGVNSTEKGDLSSESTVSRIRTEHFPLTLESARPSHTSQYLCASSDPGQLGLGTQYFGPGTRLLVL.

This clone has more than one count but fewer than ten. The chain recombines TRBV18 with TRBJ1-2, with TRBD1 matching 7 bases. V lost 1 base to trimming and J lost 0 bases; unmatched junction nucleotides: 8. CDR3 length: 17 residues. Germline loops: CDR1 KGHSH, CDR2 LQKENI. The chain's CDR3 is CASSPRVDRVPNYGYTF. CDR3 nucleotides: TGTGCCAGCTCACCACGAGTTGACAGGGTTCCTAACTATGGCTACACCTTC.

The rearrangement links TRBV5-6 to TRBJ2-5; D is uncertain. The germline V gene encodes CDR1 SGHDT and CDR2 YYEEEE. The CDR3 covers 18 residues. V gave up 0 bases and J gave up 1 base, with 19 bases separating them. CDR3 bases: TGTGCCAGCAGCTTGGCCCGGTACGTTCGTAGGATCCAAGAGACCCAGTACTTC. This encodes CASSLARYVRRIQETQYF.

The V call is TRBV10-3, the J call TRBJ2-3; weak D call: TRBD2 (7 bases). CDR3 length: 14 amino acids. Germline V lookup: CDR1 ENHRY, CDR2 SYGVKD. V was pared by 8 bases and J by 7 bases, with 19 bases between. The CDR3 bases are TGTGCCATCGGGGGAGGGGGGGCCGTATATACGCAGTATTTT. Protein: CAIGGGGAVYTQYF.

The gene calls are TRBV6-5 and TRBJ1-2; D uncertain. Trimming removed 0 bases at V and 8 bases at J, with 10 bases between. Per germline, CDR1 MNHEY and CDR2 SVGAGI. The CDR3 sequence is 13 residues long. CDR3: CASSYSSRVGYTF. The CDR3 nucleotides are TGTGCCAGCAGTTACTCTTCCCGGGTGGGCTACACCTTC.

The chain links TRBV30 to TRBJ2-2; 15 nucleotides match TRBD2. The germline V gene has CDR1 GTSNPN and CDR2 SVGIG (reference sequence). Trimming took 4 bases from V and 4 from J; bases not matched to a gene: 7. CDR3 length equals 17 residues. The CDR3 spells CAWKGLAGGGGTGELFF. The CDR3 DNA follows: TGTGCCTGGAAGGGACTAGCGGGAGGTGGGGGCACCGGGGAGCTGTTTTTT. Full variable domain (rest looked up from reference TRBV30 and TRBJ2-2): SQTIHQWPATLVQPVGSPLSLECTVEGTSNPNLYWYRQAAGRGLQLLFYSVGIGQISSEVPQNLSASRPQDRQFILSSKKLLLSDSGFYLCAWKGLAGGGGTGELFFGEGSRLTVL.

V is TRBV2 and J is TRBJ2-7; possible D gene TRBD2, 6 bases. The CDR3 length is 15 residues. Germline V gene lookup returns CDR1 SNHLY and CDR2 FYNNEI. With 6 bases removed from V and 5 bases from J, the gap between germline ends came to 20 bases. This chain's CDR3 is CASRARVGGVNEQYF. The CDR3 nucleotides are TGTGCCAGCAGGGCCAGGGTCGGCGGGGTCAACGAGCAGTACTTC.

The chain joins TRBV9 to TRBJ2-3; 10 nucleotides line up with TRBD2. CDR1 SGDLS and CDR2 YYNGEE come from the germline V gene. CDR3 length: 16 residues. V lost 1 base to trimming and J lost 4 bases; unmatched junction nucleotides: 6. The CDR3 DNA sequence: TGTGCCAGCAGCGTATCGAGCGGGAGGGACCCAGATACGCAGTATTTT. Protein product: CASSVSSGRDPDTQYF. The variable domain in full, with the rest retrieved from reference TRBV9 and TRBJ2-3, is DSGVTQTPKHLITATGQRVTLRCSPRSGDLSVYWYQQSLDQGLQFLIQYYNGEERAKGNILERFSAQQFPDLHSELNLSSLELGDSALYFCASSVSSGRDPDTQYFGPGTRLTVL.

The chain carries TRBV7-2 and TRBJ2-5; D may match TRBD1 or TRBD2 (5 bases each). From germline, CDR1 is SGHTA and CDR2 FQGNSA. The CDR3 sequence is 12 residues long. The V gene lost 3 bases and the J gene lost 7 bases, with 9 bases spanning the gap. CDR3 amino acids: CASSFTRGTQYF. The CDR3 bases are TGTGCCAGCAGCTTCACGAGGGGGACCCAGTACTTC.

The chain couples TRBV7-9 to TRBJ2-3; no reliable D call. CDR1 is SEHNR, CDR2 FQNEAQ, per germline (reference sequence). V was trimmed by 6 bases and J by 2 bases, leaving 6 bases between them. The CDR3 length is 12 residues. Here the CDR3 reads CASRGATDTQYF. The CDR3, as DNA: TGTGCCAGCAGGGGCGCCACAGATACGCAGTATTTT.

The J gene is TRBJ1-2, the V gene TRBV19; weak D call: TRBD1 (6 bases). The germline CDR1 and CDR2 sequences are LNHDA and SQIVND (reference sequence). This CDR3 is built from 12 residues. Trimming took 3 bases from V and 8 from J, leaving 10 bases between them. CDR3 sequence (DNA): TGTGCCAGTAGTATTCAGGGGAGAGGCTACACCTTC. As protein: CASSIQGRGYTF.